This T cell receptor beta chain emerged from a study of shared clonotypes between healthy human individuals. V lost 6 bases, J lost 0 bases, and 12 bases lay in between. The CDR3 length is 14 residues. CDR1 is SGHDT, CDR2 YYEEEE, per germline. Sequencing was performed with immunoSEQ multiplex PCR; in TCRdb, only in-frame clones are kept and a portion is missing. The sample holds 2 million to 3 million clones, 93% seen once. Sequenced material: naive CD4+ T cells from PBMCs. Subset specified: CD45RA+ positively selected. V usage is TRBV5-6 and J usage is TRBJ1-2; no definite D call. This receptor was identified in a man aged 18-30 years in good health. Some clones in this sample may be carry-over from other donors' samples. CDR3 in amino acids: CASIPWTSNYGYTF. The CDR3 DNA reads TGTGCCAGCATCCCTTGGACTTCTAACTATGGCTACACCTTC.